This is a list of T cell receptor beta chains from one sample in a study of blood T cell repertoires in COVID-19. TCRdb's copy holds only in-frame clones and misses some; the assay was immunoSEQ multiplex PCR. This table holds more than 200,000 clones, about 91% found once. The sample consisted of peripheral blood. Receptors originate from a woman aged 25 to 45 with COVID-19, enrolled during active disease. The CDR3 runs from the conserved cysteine through the conserved F or W. The D gene is left open where the match is weak. Clone size is stated in some rows and not others, as once, few, many or a class when expanded.

clone size | J gene | V gene | CDR3 length | D gene | CDR3 DNA | CDR3 protein
once | TRBJ1-3 | TRBV7-9 | 18 | TRBD1 | TGTGCCAGCAGCACGGACAGGGTGATTGGTTTTTCTGGAAACACCATATATTTT | CASSTDRVIGFSGNTIYF
. | TRBJ2-1 | TRBV25-1 | 18 | TRBD2 | TGTGCCAGCAGTAAAAAGACTAGCGGGGGGGTCTCCTACAATGAGCAGTTCTTC | CASSKKTSGGVSYNEQFF
once | TRBJ2-1 | TRBV9 | 19 | TRBD2 | TGTGCCAGCAGCGCATACACCGGGACTAGCGGGAGGGCCAACAATGAGCAGTTCTTC | CASSAYTGTSGRANNEQFF
. | TRBJ1-5 | TRBV5-1 | 14 | . | TGCGCCAGCAGCTTGGCGCTTGGAGGCCAGCCCCAGCATTTT | CASSLALGGQPQHF
. | TRBJ2-1 | TRBV6-6 | 14 | TRBD1 | TGTGCCAGCAGAGACACCGGGACAGGGGAGGAGCAGTTCTTC | CASRDTGTGEEQFF
. | TRBJ2-1 | TRBV10-1 | 16 | TRBD2 | TGCGCCAGCAGTGAGTCGCTAGCGGGAGGAGTTGGTGAGCAGTTCTTC | CASSESLAGGVGEQFF
few | TRBJ2-1 | TRBV9 | 11 | TRBD2 | TGTGCCAGCAGCTCTAGCGGTGAGCAGTTCTTC | CASSSSGEQFF
. | TRBJ2-2 | TRBV18 | 16 | TRBD2 | TGTGCCAGCACCTTGACTAGCGGGAGGCACACCGGGGAGCTGTTTTTT | CASTLTSGRHTGELFF
few | TRBJ1-5 | TRBV6-5 | 15 | . | TGTGCCAGCAGGAGTTTCAGGGATCACAATCAGCCCCAGCATTTT | CASRSFRDHNQPQHF
once | TRBJ1-1 | TRBV11-3 | 15 | . | TGTGCCAGCAGCTTAGAATCAGGCGTGAACACTGAAGCTTTCTTT | CASSLESGVNTEAFF
. | TRBJ2-2 | TRBV7-2 | 16 | . | TGTGCCAGCAGCTCTAGGCGGGGCGGGAACACCGGGGAGCTGTTTTTT | CASSSRRGGNTGELFF
. | TRBJ1-1 | TRBV19 | 15 | . | TGTGCCAGTAGCATCCGTCCCGGGACTCTAAAAGAGGCTTTCTTT | CASSIRPGTLKEAFF
. | TRBJ1-1 | TRBV27 | 14 | . | TGTGCCAGCAGTTCGGGACTCCTTGGGACTGAAGCTTTCTTT | CASSSGLLGTEAFF
. | TRBJ2-7 | TRBV5-1 | 16 | TRBD1 | TGCGCCAGCAGCTTGGTTACAGGGGGAAGGTCCTACGAGCAGTACTTC | CASSLVTGGRSYEQYF
. | TRBJ1-2 | TRBV5-1 | 15 | . | TGCGCCAGCAGCTTGGGTCTGGGAGGAGACTCTGGCTACACCTTC | CASSLGLGGDSGYTF
. | TRBJ1-2 | TRBV30 | 12 | . | TGTGCCTGGAGTGCGGGGGGGTATGGCTACACCTTC | CAWSAGGYGYTF
. | TRBJ1-4 | TRBV15 | 18 | TRBD1 | TGTGCCACCAGCAACTTTAGACAGGGATGGAATTTTAATGAAAAACTGTTTTTT | CATSNFRQGWNFNEKLFF
. | TRBJ2-3 | TRBV7-8 | 17 | TRBD2 | TGTGCCAGCAGCCCCAAGGGACTAGCGGGGGTCACAGATACGCAGTATTTT | CASSPKGLAGVTDTQYF
. | TRBJ1-2 | TRBV9 | 16 | . | TGTGCCAGCAGAGATACTGGGGGAGGGGAGCGGTATGGCTACACCTTC | CASRDTGGGERYGYTF
. | TRBJ2-5 | TRBV24-1 | 13 | . | TGTGCCACCAGGTCCCAGGAGGGGGAGACCCAGTACTTC | CATRSQEGETQYF
once | TRBJ1-5 | TRBV18 | 14 | TRBD1 | TGTGCCAGCTCACCGGGGACAGGCCCCCAGCCCCAGCATTTT | CASSPGTGPQPQHF
once | TRBJ1-1 | TRBV3-1/TRBV3-2 | 14 | TRBD1 | TGTGCCAGCAGCCCCCGGGACAGGGCCTTTGAAGCTTTCTTT | CASSPRDRAFEAFF
. | TRBJ2-3 | TRBV4-3 | 15 | . | TGCGCCAGCAGCCATAACCAGGGTGTTGCAGATACGCAGTATTTT | CASSHNQGVADTQYF
. | TRBJ2-5 | TRBV6-2/TRBV6-3 | 15 | TRBD2 | TGTGCCAGCAGCGGACTAGCGGGAGCCCAAGAGACCCAGTACTTC | CASSGLAGAQETQYF
once | TRBJ2-1 | TRBV5-4 | 14 | . | TGTGCCAGCAGCTTCGTCGACAGAAACAATGAGCAGTTCTTC | CASSFVDRNNEQFF
. | TRBJ2-7 | TRBV9 | 14 | . | TGTGCCAGCAGCTCCCGGCAGGGGCGAGCGGAGCAGTACTTC | CASSSRQGRAEQYF
. | TRBJ2-1 | TRBV5-1 | 15 | TRBD2 | TGCGCCAGCAGCTCTAGCGGGGGAGGTCAGAATGAGCAGTTCTTC | CASSSSGGGQNEQFF
. | TRBJ1-5 | TRBV9 | 14 | TRBD1 | TGTGCCAGCAGCGCCGGACAGGGGGATCAGCCCCAGCATTTT | CASSAGQGDQPQHF
once | TRBJ1-2 | TRBV7-9 | 13 | . | TGTGCCAGCAGCTTAAGCGGGGAGCGCGGCTACACCTTC | CASSLSGERGYTF
once | TRBJ2-5 | TRBV11-2 | 15 | . | TGTGCCAGCAGCTTAGTTTTGCGGGACCAAGAGACCCAGTACTTC | CASSLVLRDQETQYF
. | TRBJ2-7 | TRBV2 | 15 | TRBD1 | TGTGCCAGCATCCCCGGGACAGGGCTCCTCTACGAGCAGTACTTC | CASIPGTGLLYEQYF
. | TRBJ2-1 | TRBV6-6 | 15 | TRBD1 | TGTGCCAGCAGTTATAGCGGGACAGGGGGCAATGAGCAGTTCTTC | CASSYSGTGGNEQFF
once | TRBJ1-4 | TRBV7-2 | 15 | . | TGTGCCAGCAGCTTAGCCGGCAGCGGATGGGAAAAACTGTTTTTT | CASSLAGSGWEKLFF
. | TRBJ2-3 | TRBV24-1 | 14 | . | TGTGCCACCAGTGATGAGTCAGGGGGGGATACGCAGTATTTT | CATSDESGGDTQYF
. | TRBJ2-1 | TRBV5-1 | 16 | TRBD2 | TGCGCCAGCAGCTTGCGGCTAGCGGGAGGTCACAATGAGCAGTTCTTC | CASSLRLAGGHNEQFF
. | TRBJ2-3 | TRBV18 | 17 | . | TGTGCCAGCTCACCATTTAGATCGAGGCTGGGCACAGATACGCAGTATTTT | CASSPFRSRLGTDTQYF
. | TRBJ2-7 | TRBV4-3 | 15 | . | TGCGCCAGCAGCCAAACCGACAGTAGCTCCTACGAGCAGTACTTC | CASSQTDSSSYEQYF
. | TRBJ2-3 | TRBV2 | 21 | . | TGTGCCAGCAGCGCACTCAACAGATCCGGGACACCGGTCGCTGTGGCAGATACGCAGTATTTT | CASSALNRSGTPVAVADTQYF
once | TRBJ2-3 | TRBV28 | 16 | TRBD2 | TGTGCCAGCAGTCCCCTGACTAGCGGGAGGTCGGATACGCAGTATTTT | CASSPLTSGRSDTQYF